These T cell receptor beta chains were read from a single sample in a study of chemoradiotherapy in HPV16-positive cancers. Produced via immunoSEQ multiplex PCR; TCRdb's table is partial and in-frame only. The sample yields around 6,600 clones, over 70% seen once. Source: tumor tissue, taken from a patient who underwent chemoradiotherapy. These receptors were taken from a human donor with HPV-associated anogenital cancer. CDR3s include the opening cysteine and the closing phenylalanine or tryptophan.

v_gene	j_gene	CDR3aa
TRBV19	TRBJ1-5	CASTRWGTQPQHF
TRBV5-3	TRBJ1-1	CARSLDRAEAFF
TRBV4-1	TRBJ2-7	CASTQYVGLGTSVSYEQYF
TRBV9	TRBJ1-4	CASSTLDRFNEKLFF
TRBV5-1	TRBJ2-2	CASSFGGGATGELFF
TRBV28	TRBJ2-5	CASSSLTSGSLETQYF
TRBV15	TRBJ1-2	CATSPASALDGYTF
TRBV7-2	TRBJ2-3	CASSPSFVRPADTQYF
TRBV19	TRBJ1-5	CASSHGTDDQPQHF
TRBV2	TRBJ1-2	CASSEGQNYGYTF
TRBV30	TRBJ1-5	CAWSQGAEPQHF
TRBV30	TRBJ1-2	CAREQGVGYGYTF
TRBV9	TRBJ2-7	CASSGESSYEQYF
TRBV9	TRBJ2-6	CASSVASGATGANVLTF
TRBV7-2	TRBJ2-5	CASSYLPGQGETQYF
TRBV6-5	TRBJ1-4	CASSYKAKYGEKLFF
TRBV7-8	TRBJ2-1	CASSFRGQGRNEQFF
TRBV9	TRBJ2-5	CASSRGQGQETQYF
TRBV5-1	TRBJ1-2	CASSFYRGGTESNYGYTF
TRBV7-3	TRBJ2-2	CASSLQTGPGELFF
TRBV10-3	TRBJ1-2	CAISAGEGYTF
TRBV7-2	TRBJ2-7	CASSSPPGKVWPEQYF
TRBV19	TRBJ2-3	CASSQGLLDTQYF
TRBV2	TRBJ1-5	CASKITGGNQPQHF
TRBV28	TRBJ1-5	CASSSGTGGSGNQPQHF
TRBV5-1	TRBJ1-1	CASSLMSTSTEAFF
TRBV7-8	TRBJ2-2	CASSPEAGPSTGELFF
TRBV10-3	NA	CAISEFDISSYEQYF